These T cell receptor beta chains were read from a single sample in a study of siplizumab effects on memory and regulatory T cells. TCRdb keeps only in-frame clones here, not all; method: immunoSEQ multiplex PCR. The profile covers 95,000 to 130,000 clones, with about 95% appearing a single time and roughly 1.5% taken by the ten largest. Sample: non-Treg CD4+ T cells sorted from blood. These receptors were collected from a human donor in good health. The CDR3 runs from the conserved cysteine through the conserved F or W. A D gene is named only where the DNA matches it firmly. A clone size is listed for some rows: how often the clone was seen (once, few, many), or a class if it is expanded.

J gene,D gene,clone size,V gene,CDR3 protein,CDR3 DNA
TRBJ1-5,-,-,TRBV28,CASSFENQPQHF,TGTGCCAGCAGTTTTGAAAATCAGCCCCAGCATTTT
TRBJ2-5,-,-,TRBV18,CASSPRVGQETQYF,TGTGCCAGCTCACCACGGGTGGGCCAAGAGACCCAGTACTTC
TRBJ2-3,TRBD2,-,TRBV10-2,CASSESGRPGRRTDTQYF,TGCGCCAGCAGTGAGAGTGGGAGACCCGGGAGGAGGACAGATACGCAGTATTTT
TRBJ1-1,TRBD1,-,TRBV9,CASSSHPRGAGGEAFF,TGTGCCAGCAGCTCACACCCGAGAGGGGCAGGGGGCGAAGCTTTCTTT
TRBJ1-4,-,once,TRBV19,CASSARGFGVNEKLFF,TGTGCCAGTAGTGCCAGGGGTTTTGGAGTGAATGAAAAACTGTTTTTT
TRBJ2-7,-,-,TRBV11-3,CASSLKGVEQYF,TGTGCCAGCAGCTTGAAAGGGGTCGAGCAGTACTTC
TRBJ2-5,-,-,TRBV2,CASSRRSTSQETQYF,TGTGCCAGCAGTCGAAGATCGACTTCCCAAGAGACCCAGTACTTC
TRBJ2-7,TRBD2,-,TRBV18,CASSPRAGESYEQYF,TGTGCCAGCTCACCACGGGCGGGGGAGTCCTACGAGCAGTACTTC
TRBJ2-1,-,-,TRBV4-1,CASSQSLASINEQFF,TGCGCCAGCAGCCAGTCCCTAGCTTCGATCAATGAGCAGTTCTTC
TRBJ1-3,-,-,TRBV7-2,CATSLVRLSGNTIYF,TGTGCCACGTCCCTAGTCAGACTCTCTGGAAACACCATATATTTT
TRBJ2-3,-,-,TRBV7-8,CASSPPGGADTQYF,TGTGCCAGCAGCCCACCAGGGGGGGCAGATACGCAGTATTTT
TRBJ1-3,-,once,TRBV6-5,CASSYSIPVITIYF,TGTGCCAGCAGTTACTCGATCCCCGTCATAACCATATATTTT
TRBJ2-1,TRBD2,-,TRBV19,CASSIGSSGFYNEQFF,TGTGCCAGTAGTATAGGGTCTAGCGGATTTTACAATGAGCAGTTCTTC
TRBJ2-7,TRBD1,-,TRBV6-5,CASSGTESPYEQYF,TGTGCCAGCAGCGGGACAGAGAGTCCCTACGAGCAGTACTTC
TRBJ2-3,TRBD2,-,TRBV7-3,CASSPNRLAGGVDTQYF,TGTGCCAGCAGCCCGAACCGACTAGCGGGAGGGGTAGATACGCAGTATTTT
TRBJ1-4,TRBD1,-,TRBV5-1,CASSFRGTGGSILPNEKLFF,TGCGCCAGCAGCTTTCGCGGGACAGGGGGCTCCATCTTGCCTAATGAAAAACTGTTTTTT
TRBJ2-2,-,-,TRBV2,CASSDQAMAGELFF,TGTGCCAGCAGTGACCAGGCTATGGCCGGGGAGCTGTTTTTT
TRBJ2-5,TRBD1,-,TRBV19,CASSSTGTGIVKTQYF,TGTGCCAGTAGTTCCACCGGGACAGGGATTGTAAAGACCCAGTACTTC
TRBJ2-1,TRBD2,-,TRBV27,CASSLQRGGLNEQFF,TGTGCCAGCAGTTTACAGCGGGGGGGCCTCAATGAGCAGTTCTTC
TRBJ2-6,TRBD2,once,TRBV5-1,CASSSRAGAGANVLTF,TGCGCCAGCAGCTCCCGCGCGGGGGCTGGGGCCAACGTCCTGACTTTC
TRBJ1-2,-,-,TRBV5-4,CASSFGNPPYGYTF,TGTGCCAGCAGCTTTGGCAACCCCCCCTATGGCTACACCTTC
TRBJ2-7,-,few,TRBV18,CASSPGQTLYEQYF,TGTGCCAGCTCACCCGGACAGACGTTATACGAGCAGTACTTC
TRBJ2-2,TRBD2,-,TRBV5-1,CASSLTGTSSTGELFF,TGCGCCAGCAGCCTAACCGGGACTAGTAGTACTGGGGAGCTATTTTTT
TRBJ2-7,-,-,TRBV9,CASSGSGAYEQYF,TGTGCCAGCAGCGGTAGCGGAGCCTACGAGCAGTACTTC